What follows is one T cell receptor beta chain and its context. Its target antigen remains unknown. No quality values exist for individual bases; no much larger clone is one base distant. Each collaborating institution followed its own protocols to collect whole blood in K2EDTA tubes. For TCRbeta analysis, collaborator samples were shipped as frozen whole blood, as isolated PBMCs, or as DNA extracted from either sample type. This sample was taken from a study of blood T cell repertoires in COVID-19 (dated by TCRdb to 2019 to 2021). Broadly, across the study: Collaborator samples came from the United States, Italy and Spain and covered acute and convalescent phases of COVID-19. The prospective study material was composed of cDNA or gDNA derived from T cells, B-cell-depleted T cells, or PBMCs. A freely available public database, intended as a resource for researchers studying the immune response to SARS-CoV-2, is where the repertoires were released. A de-identified subject ID, COVID-19 status, age in years and sex were almost always included in the sample metadata. Samples were obtained from the ongoing ImmuneRACE study (first 160 participants) and from roughly 1,300 subjects provided by 6 global collaborators. Where available, HLA class I and class II types were obtained from metadata supplied by the sample provider rather than from assay-based typing. The dataset comprised deeply sampled blood TCRbeta repertoires from subjects exposed to, actively infected with, or recovered from COVID-19.

The CDR3 spans 13 residues, from the cysteine through the phenylalanine. The only DNA kept is the CDR3, 39 bases in frame from the first base. From the germline V gene, CDR1 is MNHEY and CDR2 is SVGAGI. V lost 11 bases and J lost 1 base; the stretch between them is 11 bases long. The immunoSEQ Assay, a bias-controlled multiplex PCR, was used to amplify TCRbeta CDR3 regions from genomic DNA. Turning to the authors' computational methods: The number of nucleated cells in each sample was estimated by amplification of reference gene primers within the assay. To quantify the absolute abundance of each unique TCRbeta CDR3 rearrangement, sequence reads were collapsed and filtered. Productive Simpson clonality was computed per sample as the square root of Simpson's diversity index over productive rearrangements. Drawn from immuneACCESS, this table holds only the in-frame rearrangements with V and J called that TCRdb kept. Clones are partly lost; checked studies trace under half to an unresolved V gene and leave the rest unexplained. The V and J calls and clone size come from that table; D and trimming were worked out from the DNA. The sample profile shows about 140,000 clones; 80% to 90% of them were found once. The ten most abundant clones make up more than 9% of the sample.

Study-wide findings and limitations: The amount of clinical and demographic metadata varied by source and participant and was provided uncurated.

The rearranged chain carries TRBV6-5 and TRBJ2-2, with no confident D gene call. The TCR originated in a man in his 60s with active or convalescent COVID-19. The specimen was peripheral blood. The DNA is TGTGCCCTAACTGATAGGAACACCGGGGAGCTGTTTTTT. The encoded protein is CALTDRNTGELFF.